The TCR beta chain under discussion was sequenced for a study of blood T cells in healthy people across ages. Findings and limits, study-wide: Donor CMV infection status was unknown, possibly confounding age-related changes in expanded clonotypes. Age advanced and TCR beta diversity per million T cells fell, roughly linearly.

Extraction yielded at least 5 micrograms of total RNA per sample. Notes on this clonotype: Its target is unknown.

Next came a second PCR, run for roughly 7 to 12 cycles, which used a sample-barcoded 5' primer along with a J-beta primer mix. Tagging of each cDNA molecule was performed by a template-switch adaptor with 12 random nucleotides. TCRdb passed the 5' RACE reads through MiXCR, listing each CDR3 protein once. The repertoire holds around 280,000 distinct CDR3 sequences, with less than 30% as singletons. Germline CDR1 is MDHEN and CDR2 is SYDVKM. The ends lost 3 bases at V and 0 bases at J; junction bases unmatched: 8. This CDR3 has 16 amino acids. The sequence was collected from a woman in her 70s in good health. The material sequenced was blood. This chain links TRBV28 with TRBJ2-7; 7 bases fit TRBD2. This CDR3 is CASSFTASGSSYEQYF. CDR3 nucleotide sequence: TGTGCCAGCAGTTTTACTGCTAGCGGAAGCTCCTACGAGCAGTACTTC.